The T cell receptor (beta chain) described here comes from a study of shared clonotypes between healthy human individuals. General study findings and limits: Among donors, the sharing of clonotypes was expected to be influenced by sequencing depth.

As defined, naive CD8 cells were CD45RO-negative and positively selected for CCR7, with terminally differentiated effector memory CD45RA+ cells excluded. A word on this clone: Its specificity is unknown.

This CDR3 is built from 13 residues. Looked up from germline, CDR1 is SQVTM and CDR2 is ANQGSEA. V was clipped by 5 bases and J by 8 bases, with 18 bases between them. TCRdb's copy holds only in-frame clones and misses some; the assay was immunoSEQ multiplex PCR. This table has 600,000 or so clones, 90% to 95% appearing once. The rearrangement links TRBV29-1 to TRBJ1-2; D perhaps matches TRBD1 (6 bases). The source is a woman aged 25 to 45 in good health. Sequenced sample: naive CD8+ T cells sorted from blood. CDR3: CSVREGGLSGYTF. CDR3 nucleotides: TGCAGCGTTCGGGAGGGGGGTCTGTCAGGCTACACCTTC.